This T cell receptor (beta chain) emerged from a study of blood T cell repertoires in COVID-19. About the study: From the United States, Italy and Spain came samples of acute and convalescent COVID-19. From T cells, B-cell-depleted T cells, or PBMCs came the material, which was cDNA or gDNA.

Study processing details: Researchers report that nucleated cell counts were estimated from reference gene primer amplification. Measured with immunoSEQ multiplex PCR; TCRdb has only the in-frame clones, and not every one. V, J and clone size reflect that table, while D and trimming were determined from the DNA. The sample contains about 130,000 clones, around four fifths of which appear only once. Cohorts were determined from participant-reported clinical history. Trimming pared 6 bases from V and 7 bases from J, leaving 19 bases between. The CDR3 sequence is 14 residues long. Germline CDR1 reads MNHEY; CDR2 reads SVGAGI.

The source of this sequence is a man in his forties with acute COVID-19. This chain joins TRBV6-5 and TRBJ2-7; D is possibly TRBD2 (5 bases). Sequenced sample: PBMCs or T cells enriched from blood (not recorded which). The CDR3 nucleotides are TGTGCCAGCAGGGAGCGGAGTGGGGTGGGGGAGCAGTACTTC. Translating it yields CASRERSGVGEQYF.